Shown below are 5 T cell receptor beta chains from a single sample sequenced in a study of cytomegalovirus exposure and HLA in healthy donors. The primer mix had 60 Vbeta and 13 Jbeta primers. Some clones are missing from TCRdb's copy, which holds only in-frame ones; the method was immunoSEQ multiplex PCR. This table holds 130,000 or so clones, around 78% found once. Sequenced material: PBMCs. Receptors originate from a woman between 18 and 30 years old in good health and CMV-seronegative.

This rearrangement joins TRBV30 to TRBJ1-3; TRBD1 might be the D (5 bases). Trimming left V 4 bases short and J 6 bases short, with 16 bases between. In germline, CDR1 is GTSNPN, CDR2 SVGIG (reference sequence). The CDR3 spans 14 residues. CDR3: CAWNAFGRANTIYF. The CDR3 DNA sequence: TGTGCCTGGAACGCCTTTGGCAGGGCAAACACCATATATTTT.

The genes are TRBV10-3 and TRBJ1-4; D might be TRBD1 (5 bases). Trimming left V 2 bases short and J 8 bases short, with 12 bases between. The CDR3 is 14 residues long. CDR1 ENHRY and CDR2 SYGVKD come from the germline V gene. The CDR3 sequence is CAISETGGREKLFF. CDR3 nucleotide sequence: TGTGCCATCAGTGAGACGGGGGGACGGGAAAAACTGTTTTTT.

The chain links TRBV27 to TRBJ2-7; 7 bases are shared with TRBD2. The junction had 10 bases not matched to a gene; V was cut back by 3 bases and J by 5 bases. Germline V CDR1 and CDR2: MNHEY, SMNVEV (reference sequence). The CDR3 loop spans 15 amino acids. This CDR3 is CASSFRRAGANEQYF. The CDR3, as DNA: TGTGCCAGCAGTTTTCGTCGGGCGGGAGCTAACGAGCAGTACTTC.

This clone occurred a few times. Germline is not matched at one junction end, which may reflect a read error. The rearrangement joins TRBV7-9 to TRBJ1-4, with unresolved D. The CDR3 extends over 16 amino acids. From germline, CDR1 is SEHNR and CDR2 FQNEAQ (reference sequence). CDR3 region: CSSSSIGRATNEKLFF. Written as DNA, the CDR3 is TGTTCCAGCAGCTCGATTGGGCGAGCAACTAATGAAAAACTGTTTTTT.

V gene TRBV18 combines with J gene TRBJ1-1; possible D gene TRBD1, 6 bases. CDR3 length: 15 residues. Germline CDR1 and CDR2: KGHSH and LQKENI. V shed 2 bases and J shed 3 bases, with 13 bases lying between them. The CDR3 DNA is TGTGCCAGCTCACCAAGCCTGGCAGGGGACACTGAAGCTTTCTTT. Translating it yields CASSPSLAGDTEAFF.